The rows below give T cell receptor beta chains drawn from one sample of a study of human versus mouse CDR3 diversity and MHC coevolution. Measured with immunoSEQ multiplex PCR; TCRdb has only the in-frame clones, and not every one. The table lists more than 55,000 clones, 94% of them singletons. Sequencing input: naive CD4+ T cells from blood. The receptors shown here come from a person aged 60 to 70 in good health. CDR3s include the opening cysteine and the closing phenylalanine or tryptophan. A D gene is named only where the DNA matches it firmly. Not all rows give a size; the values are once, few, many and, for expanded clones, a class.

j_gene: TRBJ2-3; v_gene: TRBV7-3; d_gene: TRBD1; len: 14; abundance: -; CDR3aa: CASSSDREADTQYF; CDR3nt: TGTGCCAGCAGCTCGGACAGGGAGGCAGATACGCAGTATTTT
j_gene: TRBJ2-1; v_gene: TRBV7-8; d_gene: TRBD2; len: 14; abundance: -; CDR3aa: CASSYSGNYNEQFF; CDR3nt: TGTGCCAGCAGCTATAGCGGGAACTACAATGAGCAGTTCTTC
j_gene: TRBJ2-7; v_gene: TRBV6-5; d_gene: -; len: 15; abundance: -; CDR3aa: CASSYTGTLGREQYF; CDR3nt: TGTGCCAGCAGTTACACTGGGACTTTGGGGCGCGAGCAGTACTTC
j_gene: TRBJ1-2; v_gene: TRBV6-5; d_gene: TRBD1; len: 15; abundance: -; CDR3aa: CASRGTGTGELGYTF; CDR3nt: TGTGCCAGCAGGGGGACAGGGACAGGGGAGCTCGGCTACACCTTC
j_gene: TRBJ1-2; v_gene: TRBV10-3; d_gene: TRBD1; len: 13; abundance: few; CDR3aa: CAISDPTGGGYTF; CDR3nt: TGTGCCATCAGTGACCCGACAGGGGGCGGCTACACCTTC
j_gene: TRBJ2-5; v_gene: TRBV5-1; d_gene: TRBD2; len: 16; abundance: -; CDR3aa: CASSSLTSADGETQYF; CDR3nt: TGCGCCAGCAGTAGTCTTACTAGCGCCGACGGAGAGACCCAGTACTTC
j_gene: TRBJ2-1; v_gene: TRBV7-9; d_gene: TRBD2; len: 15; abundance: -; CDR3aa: CASSSGLAVINEQFF; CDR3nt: TGTGCCAGCAGCTCAGGACTAGCGGTTATCAATGAGCAGTTCTTC
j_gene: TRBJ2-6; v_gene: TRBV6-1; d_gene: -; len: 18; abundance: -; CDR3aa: CASSERLQMGSGANVLTF; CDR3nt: TGTGCCAGCAGTGAACGCCTACAGATGGGCTCTGGGGCCAACGTCCTGACTTTC
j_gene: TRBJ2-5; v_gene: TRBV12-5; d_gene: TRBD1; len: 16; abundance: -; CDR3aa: CASGGDRDRGRETQYF; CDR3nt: TGTGCTAGTGGTGGCGACCGGGACAGGGGTAGAGAGACCCAGTACTTC
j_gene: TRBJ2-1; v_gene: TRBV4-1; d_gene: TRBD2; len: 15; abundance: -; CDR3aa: CASRGTSGGYNEQFF; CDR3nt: TGCGCCAGCCGGGGGACTAGCGGGGGATACAATGAGCAGTTCTTC
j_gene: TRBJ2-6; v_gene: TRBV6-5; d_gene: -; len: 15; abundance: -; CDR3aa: CASSRVSTGANVLTF; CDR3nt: TGTGCCAGCAGCAGGGTCTCCACTGGGGCCAACGTCCTGACTTTC
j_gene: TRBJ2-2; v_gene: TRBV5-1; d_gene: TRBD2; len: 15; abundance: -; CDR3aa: CASSTPGGGTGELFF; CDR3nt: TGCGCCAGCAGCACCCCGGGGGGGGGCACCGGGGAGCTGTTTTTT
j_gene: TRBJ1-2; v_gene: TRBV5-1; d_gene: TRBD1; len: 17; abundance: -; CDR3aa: CASSLGSTTTGVYGYTF; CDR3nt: TGCGCCAGCAGCTTAGGGTCCACGACGACAGGGGTCTATGGCTACACCTTC
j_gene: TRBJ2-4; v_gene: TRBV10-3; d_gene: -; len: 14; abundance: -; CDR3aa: CAIRGDKGQNIQYF; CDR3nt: TGTGCCATCAGGGGGGACAAGGGGCAAAACATTCAGTACTTC
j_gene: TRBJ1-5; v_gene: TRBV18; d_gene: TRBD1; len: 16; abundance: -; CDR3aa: CASSLAGTGGNQPQHF; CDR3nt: TGTGCCAGCTCACTCGCCGGGACAGGGGGCAATCAGCCCCAGCATTTT
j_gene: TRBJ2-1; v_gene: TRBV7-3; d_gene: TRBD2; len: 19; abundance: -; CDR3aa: CASSSRTSGSGMGYNEQFF; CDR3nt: TGTGCCAGCAGCTCCCGGACTAGCGGGAGCGGGATGGGTTACAATGAGCAGTTCTTC
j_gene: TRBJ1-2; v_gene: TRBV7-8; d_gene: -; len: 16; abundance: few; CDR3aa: CASSLTSPRPNYGYTF; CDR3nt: TGTGCCAGCAGCTTGACTTCGCCCCGGCCTAACTATGGCTACACCTTC
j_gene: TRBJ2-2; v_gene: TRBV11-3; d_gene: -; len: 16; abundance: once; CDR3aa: CASSHSKLANTGELFF; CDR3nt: TGTGCCAGCAGCCACTCTAAGTTAGCGAACACCGGGGAGCTGTTTTTT
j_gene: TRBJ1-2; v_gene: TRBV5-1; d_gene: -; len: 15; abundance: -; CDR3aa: CASSLDVSPNYGYTF; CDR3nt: TGCGCCAGCAGCTTGGATGTATCTCCCAACTATGGCTACACCTTC
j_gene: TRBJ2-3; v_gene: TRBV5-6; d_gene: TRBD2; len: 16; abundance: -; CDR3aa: CASSDRLAGKSDTQYF; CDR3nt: TGTGCCAGCAGCGACCGACTAGCGGGAAAGTCAGATACGCAGTATTTT
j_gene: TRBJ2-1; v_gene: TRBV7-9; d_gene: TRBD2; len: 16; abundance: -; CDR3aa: CASSLIRTSGLNEQFF; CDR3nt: TGTGCCAGCAGCTTGATCAGGACTAGCGGATTGAATGAGCAGTTCTTC
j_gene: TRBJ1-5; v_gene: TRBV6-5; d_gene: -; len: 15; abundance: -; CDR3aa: CASSYSAGNIEPQHF; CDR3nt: TGTGCCAGCAGTTACTCAGCAGGGAATATTGAGCCCCAGCATTTT
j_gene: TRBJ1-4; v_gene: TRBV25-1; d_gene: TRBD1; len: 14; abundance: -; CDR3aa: CASSEPGQNEKLFF; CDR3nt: TGTGCCAGCAGTGAACCGGGACAGAATGAAAAACTGTTTTTT
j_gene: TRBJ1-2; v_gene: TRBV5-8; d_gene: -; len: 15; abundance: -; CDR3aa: CASSLNTGPSDGYTF; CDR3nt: TGTGCCAGCAGCTTAAACACAGGCCCTTCTGATGGCTACACCTTC
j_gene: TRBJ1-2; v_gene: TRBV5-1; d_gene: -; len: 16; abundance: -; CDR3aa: CASSLGAGSSNYGYTF; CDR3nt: TGCGCCAGCAGCCTGGGGGCAGGGTCGTCTAACTATGGCTACACCTTC